This T cell receptor (beta chain) stems from a study of CD8+CD57+ T cells in acquired aplastic anemia. Study background: The mean DNA yield obtained from sorted CD4+ and CD8+ cells came to 3 to 3.5 ug. Whole-study results and caveats: CD8+ Simpson's diversity showed no significant patient-control difference.

Looked up from germline, CDR1 is LGHNA and CDR2 is YSLEER. Deletions cut 0 bases from V and 8 bases from J, with 14 bases between. CDR3 length equals 16 residues. This clonotype was counted at least ten times. Its antigen is as yet unknown. Researchers used genomic DNA as the template to profile TCR beta VDJ and CDR3. TCRdb recomputed calls from the reads with MiXCR, one row per CDR3 protein. Among some 290,000 distinct CDR3 sequences, around three fifths were seen once, and the ten largest hold approximately 8.2%. The TCR comes from a human donor with severe aplastic anemia or a healthy control (not recorded which). The chain is built from TRBV4-3 and TRBJ1-6, with a possible D match to TRBD1 (6 bases). The sample consisted of sorted CD4+, CD8+, or CD8+CD57+ T cells (not recorded which) from PBMCs. The CDR3 nucleotides are TGCGCCAGCAGCCAAGATGTAACAGGGAATCATTCACCCCTCCACTTT. It specifies CASSQDVTGNHSPLHF.